The 20 T cell receptor beta chains presented below share a single source sample, sequenced in a study of T cell changes during pregnancy in multiple sclerosis. Here immunoSEQ multiplex PCR was the method, and the copy in TCRdb shows in-frame clones only, minus some. This sample yields tens of thousands of clones, of which more than 85% are seen a single time; about 0.41% belongs to the top ten. The material sequenced was CD4+ T cells from peripheral blood mononuclear cells, taken in the second trimester of pregnancy. The receptors shown here come from a female donor with multiple sclerosis, enrolled in a pregnancy study.

This chain uses TRBV4-2 with TRBJ2-2; a possible D gene is TRBD2 (7 bases). This CDR3 region has 16 residues. Germline V CDR1 and CDR2: LGHNA, YNFKEQ. Trimming removed 4 bases at V and 4 bases at J, with 16 bases between. The DNA for the CDR3 is TGTGCCAGCAGCCCGTACCTGGGGGGGGCCACCGGGGAGCTGTTTTTT. This codes for CASSPYLGGATGELFF.

This clone was counted a single time. CDR3 region: CASSPTGTGAIVKNQPQHF. As DNA, the CDR3 is TGTGCCAGTAGTCCCACCGGGACAGGGGCCATAGTCAAGAATCAGCCCCAGCATTTT. The chain couples TRBV19 to TRBJ1-5; 10 nucleotides match TRBD1. Germline-derived CDR1 and CDR2 are LNHDA and SQIVND (reference sequence). V lost 5 bases to trimming and J lost 4 bases; unmatched junction nucleotides: 17. The CDR3 consists of 19 residues.

The chain carries TRBV7-7 and TRBJ2-1; 9 bases map to TRBD1. The germline gives CDR1 SSHAT, CDR2 FNYEAQ (reference sequence). V shed 5 bases, J shed 4 bases, and the junction held 6 bases outside the gene matches. This CDR3 comprises 15 residues. DNA for the CDR3: TGTGCCAGCAGCCCAGGGACAGGGAATTACAATGAGCAGTTCTTC. It translates to CASSPGTGNYNEQFF.

The gene calls are TRBV27 and TRBJ2-3; 9 positions agree with TRBD1. CDR1 MNHEY and CDR2 SMNVEV come from the germline V gene (reference sequence). J lost 2 bases, V lost 5 bases, and 5 bases had no gene match. This CDR3 spans 15 amino acids. The CDR3 protein is CASSRDRALTDTQYF. The CDR3 nucleotides are TGTGCCAGCAGTCGGGACAGGGCTCTCACAGATACGCAGTATTTT.

This clone was seen a single time. The V call is TRBV19, the J call TRBJ1-2; a weak D match, TRBD1 (6 bases). CDR3 size: 14 residues. Germline lookup yields CDR1 LNHDA and CDR2 SQIVND (reference sequence). Trimming left V 3 bases short and J 0 bases short, with 8 bases between. CDR3 sequence reads: CASSIGQSNYGYTF. CDR3 nucleotides: TGTGCCAGTAGTATCGGACAGTCTAACTATGGCTACACCTTC.

This rearrangement joins TRBV25-1 to TRBJ2-2; maybe TRBD1 (5 bases). The CDR3 is 15 amino acids. V dropped 4 bases and J dropped 2 bases, with 11 bases sitting between them. Germline V CDR1 and CDR2: MGHDK, SYGVNS. The CDR3 DNA sequence: TGTGCCAGCAGTGGGGTAGGGGCTAACACCGGGGAGCTGTTTTTT. It yields the protein CASSGVGANTGELFF.

The J gene is TRBJ2-7, the V gene TRBV28; D remains unclear. Per the germline V gene, CDR1 is MDHEN and CDR2 is SYDVKM. The CDR3 runs to 13 residues. V was cut by 2 bases and J by 0 bases, with 5 bases left in between. The CDR3 loop is CASSLTVSYEQYF. Here the CDR3 DNA reads TGTGCCAGCAGTTTAACAGTCTCCTACGAGCAGTACTTC.

The V and J genes are TRBV30 and TRBJ1-1, with no clear D. From germline, CDR1 is GTSNPN and CDR2 SVGIG (reference sequence). Trimming shortened V by 4 bases and J by 1 base, and 10 bases separated the two germline ends. The CDR3 spans 13 residues. DNA of the CDR3: TGTGCCTGGAAGAGGGAAGCGAACACTGAAGCTTTCTTT. Translation gives CAWKREANTEAFF.

The chain employs TRBV11-1 and TRBJ2-1, with TRBD2 identical over 9 bases. Germline CDR1 reads SGHAT; CDR2 reads FQDESV (reference sequence). With V trimmed by 1 base and J by 6 bases, 7 bases remained unmatched. The length of the CDR3 is 16 residues. The CDR3 sequence is CASSLERAGGGNEQFF. The CDR3 region has the DNA TGTGCCAGCAGCTTAGAGCGCGCGGGAGGGGGCAATGAGCAGTTCTTC.

This chain's CDR3 is CASSYTGRAYGYTF. In DNA, the CDR3 is TGCGCCAGCAGTTATACAGGGCGAGCCTATGGCTACACCTTC. V is TRBV5-1 and J is TRBJ1-2, with D maybe TRBD1 (6 bases). Germline CDR1 reads SGHRS; CDR2 reads YFSETQ. The CDR3 is made up of 14 amino acids. Trimming took 5 bases from V and 4 from J, leaving 15 bases between them.

The CDR3 loop reads CASSGGQLNTEAFF. For the CDR3, the DNA is TGTGCCAGCTCAGGGGGACAGTTGAACACTGAAGCTTTCTTT. This chain uses TRBV9 with TRBJ1-1, with 7 bases aligning to TRBD1. Unmatched junction bases numbered 6, after V lost 7 bases and J lost 0 bases. Germline V gene data show CDR1 as SGDLS and CDR2 as YYNGEE. CDR3 length equals 14 residues.

The rearrangement links TRBV28 to TRBJ1-4, with a weak D call TRBD1 (6 bases). The CDR3 contains 16 residues. Germline-derived CDR1 and CDR2 are MDHEN and SYDVKM. Trimming removed 2 bases at V and 0 bases at J, with 10 bases between. In nucleotides, the CDR3 is TGTGCCAGCAGTTTAGTGGGGGCGGCAACTAATGAAAAACTGTTTTTT. Protein sequence: CASSLVGAATNEKLFF.

This chain uses TRBV5-1 with TRBJ2-7; D gene unclear. Germline-derived CDR1 and CDR2 are SGHRS and YFSETQ. With 2 bases removed from V and 2 bases from J, the gap between germline ends came to 5 bases. This CDR3 spans 12 amino acids. The CDR3 nucleotides read TGCGCCAGCAGCTTTACGGCCTACGAGCAGTACTTC. It translates to CASSFTAYEQYF.

This chain uses TRBV14 with TRBJ1-1; TRBD1 is a possible D gene (5 bases). The CDR3 extends over 15 amino acids. The V end lost 4 bases, the J end lost 4 bases, and 16 bases lay between the germline ends. Germline V gene sequence: CDR1 SGHDN, CDR2 FVKESK. The chain's CDR3 is CASSLNKGRITEAFF. The CDR3 nucleotides read TGTGCCAGCAGCCTTAATAAGGGGAGGATCACTGAAGCTTTCTTT.

V and J are TRBV4-2 and TRBJ2-7; TRBD2 matches at 9 bases. The ends lost 2 bases at V and 3 bases at J; junction bases unmatched: 14. Germline CDR1 reads LGHNA; CDR2 reads YNFKEQ. The CDR3 loop spans 18 amino acids. DNA for the CDR3: TGTGCCAGCAGCCAACAACTCCCAGCCAGCGGGAGGTTCTACGAGCAGTACTTC. This translates into CASSQQLPASGRFYEQYF.

The chain couples TRBV19 to TRBJ1-2; D perhaps matches TRBD1 (5 bases). This CDR3 contains 17 residues. Germline-derived CDR1 and CDR2 are LNHDA and SQIVND (reference sequence). Between the trimmed V and J ends, which lost 3 bases and 0 bases, there was a span of 17 bases. The CDR3 sequence is CASSILLTGAANYGYTF. The CDR3, as DNA: TGTGCCAGTAGTATCCTTCTCACTGGGGCCGCTAACTATGGCTACACCTTC.

The chain employs TRBV2 and TRBJ2-7; D is unresolved. CDR1 is SNHLY and CDR2 is FYNNEI in the germline V gene. There are 12 residues in the CDR3. V lost 2 bases and J lost 2, with 4 bases in between. The DNA for the CDR3 is TGTGCCAGCAGTGAACAGACCTACGAGCAGTACTTC. Protein sequence: CASSEQTYEQYF. Complete variable domain (other parts from reference TRBV2 and TRBJ2-7): EPEVTQTPSHQVTQMGQEVILRCVPISNHLYFYWYRQILGQKVEFLVSFYNNEISEKSEIFDDQFSVERPDGSNFTLKIRSTKLEDSAMYFCASSEQTYEQYFGPGTRLTVT.

The V gene is TRBV2, the J gene TRBJ2-7; 9 bases map to TRBD1. CDR3 length: 14 residues. Germline V gives CDR1 SNHLY, CDR2 FYNNEI. J lost 2 bases, V lost 6 bases, and 5 bases had no gene match. CDR3 in amino acids: CASRARDRAYEQYF. For the CDR3, the DNA is TGTGCCAGCAGGGCTCGGGACAGGGCCTACGAGCAGTACTTC.

Here the CDR3 DNA reads TGTGCCAGCAGCCCTAGCCCTAGCGGACAGGGTGGATATGGCTACACCTTC. It translates to CASSPSPSGQGGYGYTF. The chain is built from TRBV7-6 and TRBJ1-2; 8 positions match TRBD1. J was trimmed by 5 bases and V by 5 bases; bases with no gene match: 16. The germline CDR1 and CDR2 sequences are SGHVS and FNYEAQ. This CDR3 spans 17 amino acids.

CDR3 DNA: TGTGCCAGCGGAGACAATGAGCAGTTCTTC. Translating it yields CASGDNEQFF. V gene TRBV6-1 combines with J gene TRBJ2-1; D not resolved. Germline V gene sequence: CDR1 MNHNS, CDR2 SASEGT. The CDR3 contains 10 residues. With 8 bases removed from V and 5 bases from J, the gap between germline ends came to 4 bases.